One sample yielded the 8 T cell receptor beta chains listed below, sequenced in a study of cytomegalovirus exposure and HLA in healthy donors. PCR primers comprised 60 Vbeta and 13 Jbeta primers. Assay: immunoSEQ multiplex PCR; the TCRdb copy retains only in-frame clones and omits some. The sample holds roughly 170,000 clones, just under 85% seen once. Sequenced sample: PBMCs. The receptors originated from a girl aged 10-17 years in good health and CMV-seropositive.

This sequence joins TRBV19 and TRBJ1-1; TRBD1 agrees at 8 bases. This CDR3 comprises 14 residues. Germline trimming cut 10 bases from V and 3 bases from J; bases unmatched to any gene: 10. CDR1 and CDR2 (germline): LNHDA, SQIVND (reference sequence). This chain's CDR3 is CATPTQGADTEAFF. CDR3 nucleotide sequence: TGTGCCACCCCCACCCAGGGGGCCGACACTGAAGCTTTCTTT.

The chain links TRBV5-6 to TRBJ2-4; 7 nucleotides match TRBD2. This CDR3 is 13 amino acids long. Germline V gene data show CDR1 as SGHDT and CDR2 as YYEEEE. V shed 4 bases and J 7 bases; nucleotides not matched to a gene: 5. The CDR3 is CASSPRRGNIQYF. The CDR3 region has the DNA TGTGCCAGCAGCCCTCGGCGGGGGAACATTCAGTACTTC.

The chain joins TRBV30 to TRBJ1-1; no reliable D call. The length of the CDR3 is 11 residues. V lost 1 base to trimming and J lost 7 bases, with 7 bases between them. The V gene's germline CDR1 is GTSNPN and CDR2 SVGIG (reference sequence). The CDR3 loop reads CAWSGDIEAFF. The CDR3 region has the DNA TGTGCCTGGAGTGGAGACATTGAAGCTTTCTTT.

This clone was detected a few times. The rearrangement joins TRBV6-4 to TRBJ2-1; TRBD2 agrees at 8 bases. Trimming cost V 2 bases and J 4 bases; bases outside gene matches: 7. Germline values: CDR1 MRHNA, CDR2 SNTAGT. The CDR3 is 16 amino acids. CDR3 sequence: CASSDAGGAGYNEQFF. Here the CDR3 DNA reads TGTGCCAGCAGTGACGCCGGGGGGGCCGGATACAATGAGCAGTTCTTC.

The chain recombines TRBV4-1 with TRBJ1-2, with TRBD1 as a possible D gene (5 bases). Trimming pared 0 bases from V and 3 bases from J, leaving 11 bases between. CDR3 length: 15 amino acids. Germline lookup yields CDR1 MGHRA and CDR2 YSYEKL. The CDR3: CASSQDDSYYYGYTF. Here the CDR3 DNA reads TGCGCCAGCAGCCAAGATGACAGCTACTACTATGGCTACACCTTC.

V is TRBV28 and J is TRBJ2-7, with D perhaps matching TRBD1 (5 bases). Germline CDR1 is MDHEN and CDR2 is SYDVKM. The CDR3 consists of 15 residues. The V end lost 2 bases, the J end lost 6 bases, and 17 bases lay between the germline ends. The CDR3 here is CASSLRPSSGREQYF. The CDR3 nucleotides read TGTGCCAGCAGTTTAAGGCCAAGTTCAGGGCGCGAGCAGTACTTC.

The sample holds many counts of this clone. This chain connects TRBV14 to TRBJ2-7; 7 bases agree with TRBD2. This CDR3 has 15 residues. The ends lost 1 base at V and 2 bases at J; junction bases unmatched: 5. Germline CDR1 and CDR2: SGHDN and FVKESK. The CDR3 reads CASSQGGGSAYEQYF. CDR3 bases: TGTGCCAGCAGCCAAGGCGGGGGAAGCGCCTACGAGCAGTACTTC.

The CDR3 DNA reads TGTGCCAGCAGCTCCGCCCACAGGGGGCTCAATGAAAAACTGTTTTTT. Translating it yields CASSSAHRGLNEKLFF. This chain joins TRBV5-8 and TRBJ1-4; 9 nucleotides line up with TRBD1. This CDR3 comprises 16 residues. The V and J ends lost 3 bases and 5 bases, in that order; junction bases with no gene match: 8. Germline CDR1 is SGHTS and CDR2 is YDEGEE.